This note documents a single TCR beta chain sequence. Its antigen is not identified. One junction end disagrees with the germline gene, perhaps due to a read error. This sample stems from a study of blood T cells in healthy people across ages. Whole-study findings and limits: TCR beta diversity was tightly associated with the proportion of naive T cells.

Total RNA, at least 5 micrograms per sample, was extracted from PBMCs. Combining a sample-barcoded 5' primer with a J-beta primer mix, a second PCR ran for about 7 to 12 cycles. Each TCR beta cDNA got a 12-nucleotide random molecular identifier. TCRdb redid the calling of the 5' RACE reads with MiXCR, one entry per CDR3 protein. Here the sample spans over 500,000 distinct CDR3 sequences, 45% to 60% being singletons. CDR3 length equals 14 residues. Germline loops: CDR1 MNHNY, CDR2 SVGAGI (reference sequence). The clonotype was recovered from a woman older than 75 in good health. The sample comprised blood. The genes are TRBV6-6 and TRBJ2-5, with D possibly TRBD2 on 5 matching bases. The CDR3 bases are TGTGCCGGCAGCCTCTCCCACAGAGGGGAGACCCAGTACTTC. Its protein is CAGSLSHRGETQYF.